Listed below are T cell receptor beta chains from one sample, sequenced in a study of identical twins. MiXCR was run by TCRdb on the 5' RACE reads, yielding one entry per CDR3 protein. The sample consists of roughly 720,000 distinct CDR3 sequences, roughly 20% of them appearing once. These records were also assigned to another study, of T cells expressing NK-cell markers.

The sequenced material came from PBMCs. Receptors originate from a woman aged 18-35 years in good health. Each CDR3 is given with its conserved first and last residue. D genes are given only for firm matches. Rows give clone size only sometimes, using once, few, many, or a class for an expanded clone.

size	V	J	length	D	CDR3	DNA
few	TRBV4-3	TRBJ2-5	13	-	CASSQSSSETQYF	TGCGCCAGCAGCCAATCTTCTTCAGAGACCCAGTACTTC
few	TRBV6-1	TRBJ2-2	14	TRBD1	CASRRQGHTGELFF	TGTGCCAGCCGACGACAGGGGCACACCGGGGAGCTGTTTTTT
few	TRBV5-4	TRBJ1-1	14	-	CASSPRSKNTEAFF	TGTGCCAGCAGCCCGAGAAGCAAGAACACTGAAGCTTTCTTT
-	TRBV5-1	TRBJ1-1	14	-	CASSFAGHNTEAFF	TGCGCCAGCAGCTTCGCGGGACACAACACTGAAGCTTTCTTT
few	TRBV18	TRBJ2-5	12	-	CASSFQEETQYF	TGTGCCAGCTCATTCCAGGAGGAGACCCAGTACTTC
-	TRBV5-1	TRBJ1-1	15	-	CASSLGHRGNTEAFF	TGCGCCAGCAGCTTGGGGCACCGGGGGAACACTGAAGCTTTCTTT
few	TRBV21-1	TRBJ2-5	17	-	CASSPPAGTPRKETQYF	TGTGCCAGCAGCCCACCGGCCGGGACCCCGCGTAAAGAGACCCAGTACTTC
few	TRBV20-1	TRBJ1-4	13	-	CSAPGTDNEKLFF	TGCAGTGCTCCCGGGACCGACAATGAAAAACTGTTTTTT
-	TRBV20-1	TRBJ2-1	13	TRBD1	CSASGTGFYEQFF	TGCAGTGCGAGTGGGACAGGCTTCTATGAGCAGTTCTTC
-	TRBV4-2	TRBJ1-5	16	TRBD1	CASSRVGTDSNQPQHF	TGTGCCAGCAGCCGAGTGGGGACAGATAGCAATCAGCCCCAGCATTTT
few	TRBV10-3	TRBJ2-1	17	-	CAISASSVGNSYNEQFF	TGTGCCATCAGTGCATCATCCGTAGGCAACTCCTACAATGAGCAGTTCTTC
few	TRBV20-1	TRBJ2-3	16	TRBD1	CSARDPLTGGGDTQYF	TGCAGTGCTAGAGATCCCCTGACAGGGGGAGGAGATACGCAGTATTTT
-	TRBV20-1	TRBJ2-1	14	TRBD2	CSAPREASYNEQFF	TGCAGTGCCCCTCGGGAGGCCTCCTACAATGAGCAGTTCTTC
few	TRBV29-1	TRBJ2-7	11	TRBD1	CSGGQQHEQYF	TGCAGCGGGGGACAGCAGCACGAGCAGTACTTC
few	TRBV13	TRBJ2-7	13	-	CASSFGYDYEQYF	TGTGCCAGCAGCTTCGGGTACGACTACGAGCAGTACTTC
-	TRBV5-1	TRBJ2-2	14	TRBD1	CASSPPDRDGELFF	TGCGCCAGCAGCCCGCCGGACAGGGACGGGGAGCTGTTTTTT
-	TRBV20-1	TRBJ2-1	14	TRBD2	CSARVGGDPNEQFF	TGCAGTGCTAGAGTGGGAGGGGACCCCAATGAGCAGTTCTTC
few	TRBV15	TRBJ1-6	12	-	CATSRDYSPLHF	TGTGCCACCAGCAGAGATTATTCACCCCTCCACTTT
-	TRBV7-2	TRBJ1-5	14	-	CASSPLQGLEPQHF	TGTGCCAGCAGCCCACTACAGGGCTTGGAGCCCCAGCATTTT
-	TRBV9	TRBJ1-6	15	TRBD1	CASSGGTAINSPLHF	TGTGCCAGCAGCGGAGGGACAGCGATTAATTCACCCCTCCACTTT
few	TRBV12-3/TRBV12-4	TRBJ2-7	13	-	CASSPRTHYEQYF	TGTGCCAGCAGTCCTAGGACCCACTACGAGCAGTACTTC
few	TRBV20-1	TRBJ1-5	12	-	CSVQSLGQPQHF	TGCAGTGTACAGAGCCTCGGGCAGCCCCAGCATTTT
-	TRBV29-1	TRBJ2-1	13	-	CSVGGSPRGEQFF	TGCAGCGTGGGGGGCTCACCCCGCGGTGAGCAGTTCTTC
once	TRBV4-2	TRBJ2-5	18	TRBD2	CASSQVFTSGGPQETQYF	TGTGCCAGCAGCCAAGTTTTTACTAGCGGGGGCCCACAAGAGACCCAGTACTTC
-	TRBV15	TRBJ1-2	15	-	CATSRDLGADVGYTF	TGTGCCACCAGCAGAGATCTCGGGGCTGACGTCGGCTACACCTTC
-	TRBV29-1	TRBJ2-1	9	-	CGWDNEQFF	TGCGGCTGGGACAATGAGCAGTTCTTC
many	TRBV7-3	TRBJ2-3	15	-	CASSLLGGGTDTQYF	TGTGCCAGCAGCTTATTGGGGGGTGGCACAGATACGCAGTATTTT
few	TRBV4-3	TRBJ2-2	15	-	CASSHFGEEGGELFF	TGCGCCAGCAGCCATTTCGGGGAAGAAGGCGGGGAGCTGTTTTTT
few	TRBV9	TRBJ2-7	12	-	CASSDMGYEQYF	TGTGCCAGCAGCGACATGGGCTACGAGCAGTACTTC
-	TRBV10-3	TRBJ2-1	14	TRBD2	CAISERAGPNEQFF	TGTGCCATCAGTGAACGAGCGGGACCTAATGAGCAGTTCTTC
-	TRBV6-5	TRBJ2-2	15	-	CASSYSLRGFGELFF	TGTGCCAGCAGTTACTCTTTACGGGGATTCGGGGAGCTGTTTTTT
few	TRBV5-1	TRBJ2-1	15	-	CASSLGWGAYNEQFF	TGCGCCAGCAGCTTGGGGTGGGGGGCCTACAATGAGCAGTTCTTC
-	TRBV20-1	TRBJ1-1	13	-	CSARGGAYTEAFF	TGCAGTGCTAGAGGGGGCGCGTACACTGAAGCTTTCTTT
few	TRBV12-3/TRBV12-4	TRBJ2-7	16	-	CASSLGVRLRSYEQYF	TGTGCCAGCAGCCTTGGCGTGAGACTTCGCTCCTACGAGCAGTACTTC
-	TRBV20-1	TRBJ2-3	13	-	CSASRGNTDTQYF	TGCAGTGCTAGCCGGGGGAACACAGATACGCAGTATTTT
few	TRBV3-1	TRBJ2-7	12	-	CASSQDQREQYF	TGTGCCAGCAGCCAAGACCAGAGAGAGCAGTACTTC
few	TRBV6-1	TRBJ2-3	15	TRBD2	CASSEAGGYTDTQYF	TGTGCCAGCAGTGAAGCGGGAGGGTACACAGATACGCAGTATTTT
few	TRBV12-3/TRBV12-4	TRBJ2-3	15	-	CASSPPGRGTDTQYF	TGTGCCAGCAGTCCTCCCGGTAGGGGTACAGATACGCAGTATTTT
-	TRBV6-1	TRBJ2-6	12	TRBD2	CASRGLANVLTF	TGTGCCAGCAGGGGACTAGCCAACGTCCTGACTTTC
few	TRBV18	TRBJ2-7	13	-	CASSPGHLGEQYF	TGTGCCAGCTCCCCTGGGCATTTAGGCGAGCAGTACTTC
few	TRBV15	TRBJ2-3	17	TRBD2	CATSRVGLAGTTDTQYF	TGTGCCACCAGCAGAGTGGGGTTAGCGGGTACCACAGATACGCAGTATTTT
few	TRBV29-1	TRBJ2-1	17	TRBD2	CSVEDLQGTSAYNEQFF	TGCAGCGTTGAAGATTTACAGGGGACTAGCGCTTACAATGAGCAGTTCTTC
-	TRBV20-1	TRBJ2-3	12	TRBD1	CSGTGEMDTQYF	TGCAGTGGGACAGGGGAAATGGATACGCAGTATTTT
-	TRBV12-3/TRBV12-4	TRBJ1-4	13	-	CASSSSWGRELFF	TGTGCCAGCAGTTCATCATGGGGTCGGGAACTGTTTTTT
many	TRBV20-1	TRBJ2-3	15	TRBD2	CSARELAGGPDTQYF	TGCAGTGCTAGAGAACTAGCGGGAGGGCCAGATACGCAGTATTTT
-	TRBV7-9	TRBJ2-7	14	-	CASSLPGSGWEQYF	TGTGCCAGCAGCTTACCCGGTTCGGGCTGGGAGCAGTACTTC
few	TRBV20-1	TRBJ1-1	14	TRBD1	CSAKPRGGNTEAFF	TGCAGTGCAAAACCCAGGGGGGGGAACACTGAAGCTTTCTTT
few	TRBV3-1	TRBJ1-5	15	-	CASSQEGEGNQPQHF	TGTGCCAGCAGCCAAGAAGGTGAGGGGAATCAGCCCCAGCATTTT
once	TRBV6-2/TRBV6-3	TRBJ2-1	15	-	CASSRPGTLNNEQFF	TGTGCCAGCAGTCGCCCCGGGACGCTTAACAATGAGCAGTTCTTC
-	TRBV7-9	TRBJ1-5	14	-	CASSPDTINQPQHF	TGTGCCAGCAGCCCAGACACGATCAATCAGCCCCAGCATTTT
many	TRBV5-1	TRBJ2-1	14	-	CASSLQSSYNEQFF	TGCGCCAGCAGCTTACAGAGCTCCTACAATGAGCAGTTCTTC